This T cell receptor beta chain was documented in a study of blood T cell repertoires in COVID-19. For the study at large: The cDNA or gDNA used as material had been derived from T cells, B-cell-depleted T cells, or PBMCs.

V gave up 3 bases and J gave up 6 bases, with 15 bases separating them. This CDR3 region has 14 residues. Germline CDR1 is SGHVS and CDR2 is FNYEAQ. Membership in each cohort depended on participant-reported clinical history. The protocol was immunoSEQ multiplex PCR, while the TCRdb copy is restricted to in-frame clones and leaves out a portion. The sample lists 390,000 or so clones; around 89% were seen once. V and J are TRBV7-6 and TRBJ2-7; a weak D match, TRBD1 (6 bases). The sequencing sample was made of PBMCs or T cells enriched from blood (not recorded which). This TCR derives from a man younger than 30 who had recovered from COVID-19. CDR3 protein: CASSFKQGSLEQYF. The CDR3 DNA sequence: TGTGCCAGCAGCTTCAAACAGGGATCTCTCGAGCAGTACTTC.